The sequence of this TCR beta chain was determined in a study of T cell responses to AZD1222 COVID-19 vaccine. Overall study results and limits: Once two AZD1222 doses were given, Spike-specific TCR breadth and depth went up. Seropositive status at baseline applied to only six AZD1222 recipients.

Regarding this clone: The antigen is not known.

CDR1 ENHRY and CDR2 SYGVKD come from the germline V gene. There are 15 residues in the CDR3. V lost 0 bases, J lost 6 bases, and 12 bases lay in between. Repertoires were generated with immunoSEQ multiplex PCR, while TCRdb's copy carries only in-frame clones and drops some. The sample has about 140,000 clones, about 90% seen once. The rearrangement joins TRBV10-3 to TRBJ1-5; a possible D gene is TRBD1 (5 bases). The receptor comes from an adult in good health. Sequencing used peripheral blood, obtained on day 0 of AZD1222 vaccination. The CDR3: CAISESAGPGQPQHF. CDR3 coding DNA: TGTGCCATCAGTGAGTCGGCGGGGCCAGGTCAGCCCCAGCATTTT.